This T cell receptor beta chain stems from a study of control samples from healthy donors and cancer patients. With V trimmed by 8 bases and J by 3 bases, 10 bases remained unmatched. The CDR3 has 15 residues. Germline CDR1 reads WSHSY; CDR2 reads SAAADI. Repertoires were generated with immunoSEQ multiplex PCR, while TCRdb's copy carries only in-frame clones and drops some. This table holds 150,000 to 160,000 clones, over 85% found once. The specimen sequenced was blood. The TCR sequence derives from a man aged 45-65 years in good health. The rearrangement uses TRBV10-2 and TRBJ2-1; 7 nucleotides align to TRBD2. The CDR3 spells CASRDYNLVYNEQFF. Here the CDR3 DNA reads TGCGCCAGCCGGGACTACAACCTCGTCTACAATGAGCAGTTCTTC.